The clone carrying this TCR beta chain ranks as medium-sized. Its antigen is not identified. V was trimmed by 3 bases and J by 5 bases, leaving 11 bases between them. The CDR3 runs 13 residues. These data belong to a study of neurological immune-mediated disorders. As for the study in general: For the 35 or so multiple sclerosis patients, the disease was relapsing-remitting in around 31 and secondary progressive in 3. Whole-study findings and limits: Healthy controls had more TCR clonal expansion than multiple sclerosis, which showed the least, whereas HTLV-1-associated myelopathy showed the most. Sharing of CDR3 amino acid sequences among expanded clones across subjects was absent, suggesting private repertoires in all groups.

2 million unsorted PBMCs were stored in RNAlater at -80 °C before RNA extraction. TCRdb recomputed calls from the 5' RACE reads with MiXCR, one row per CDR3 protein. The sample contains tens of thousands of distinct CDR3 sequences, less than 2% of which appear only once. The sample was PBMCs. The source is a woman in her thirties or forties with multiple sclerosis. This sequence joins TRBV12-3 or TRBV12-4 and TRBJ2-7, with D perhaps matching TRBD1 (5 bases). The CDR3 nucleotides are TGTGCCAGCAGTTTGAACAGGTGGAACGAGCAGTACTTC. Its translation: CASSLNRWNEQYF.